This entry is about one TCR beta chain. The sample comes from a study of blood T cell repertoires in COVID-19. Turning to the study itself: Samples representing acute and convalescent COVID-19 were sourced from the United States, Italy and Spain. In each case, the material was cDNA or gDNA derived from T cells, B-cell-depleted T cells, or PBMCs.

The CDR3 extends over 15 amino acids. Trimming stripped 7 bases from V and 0 bases from J, with 13 bases between. Looked up from germline, CDR1 is MNHEY and CDR2 is SVGAGI. Original methodology: Amplification of reference gene primers provided the estimated nucleated cell counts. Profiled with immunoSEQ multiplex PCR; TCRdb holds only in-frame clones, not every one. The V and J calls and clone size are taken from that table; D and trimming were inferred from the DNA. In the table there are over 200,000 clones, more than 75% of which are singletons. The chain has TRBV6-5 and TRBJ1-5; weak D call: TRBD1 (5 bases). The receptor was isolated from a man in his forties with active or convalescent COVID-19. The source material was peripheral blood. The CDR3 sequence: CASKPAGNSNQPQHF. Here the CDR3 DNA reads TGTGCCAGCAAGCCGGCAGGGAATAGCAATCAGCCCCAGCATTTT.